The clone carrying this TCR beta chain was seen a few times. This entry is derived from a study of early T cells in non-severe SARS-CoV-2 infection. In TCRdb, the 5' RACE reads were re-called with MiXCR into one record per CDR3 protein. The data show under 70,000 distinct CDR3 sequences, around 6% seen once. This CDR3 region has 16 residues. Trimming took 6 bases from V and 3 from J, leaving 19 bases between them. The clonotype originates from an adult who was a healthcare worker with PCR-confirmed SARS-CoV-2 infection or an uninfected control (not recorded which). Sequencing was carried out using whole blood. The chain employs TRBV12-3 or TRBV12-4 and TRBJ2-3, with D possibly TRBD1 on 5 matching bases. In DNA, the CDR3 is TGTGCCAGCAGGGCTTGGGGCACCTCGGTAACAGATACGCAGTATTTT. Its translation is CASRAWGTSVTDTQYF.